This TCR beta chain appears in the sequencing data of a study of blood T cell repertoires in COVID-19. The wider study: COVID-19 samples collected from the United States, Italy and Spain covered acute and convalescent phases. In each case, the material was cDNA or gDNA derived from T cells, B-cell-depleted T cells, or PBMCs.

CDR3 size: 14 residues. Germline CDR1 is MNHEY and CDR2 is SVGAGI. Trimming took 0 bases from V and 1 from J, leaving 6 bases between them. Original data processing: Researchers report that nucleated cell counts were estimated from reference gene primer amplification. Sequencing used immunoSEQ multiplex PCR; TCRdb keeps in-frame clones, though not all of them. V, J and clone size are taken as reported in that table, and D and trimming were inferred from the DNA itself. The sample holds 85,000 to 130,000 clones, 85% to 90% seen once. The sample comprised peripheral blood. This receptor was taken from a man aged 45-65 years with acute or convalescent COVID-19. The chain couples TRBV6-5 to TRBJ1-1; tentative D call: TRBD1 (6 bases). Here the CDR3 DNA reads TGTGCCAGCAGTTACTCGGACAGGAACACTGAAGCTTTCTTT. It yields the protein CASSYSDRNTEAFF.